This T cell receptor (beta chain) appears in the sequencing data of a study of blood T cell repertoires in COVID-19. Background on the study: Acute and convalescent COVID-19 specimens originated in the United States, Italy and Spain. T cells, B-cell-depleted T cells, or PBMCs supplied cDNA or gDNA.

Trimming stripped 4 bases from V and 4 bases from J, with 10 bases between. Per the germline V gene, CDR1 is SNHLY and CDR2 is FYNNEI. The CDR3 extends over 13 amino acids. Clinical history as reported by participants underpinned cohort assignment. How the authors handled the data: Reference gene primers were amplified, and this amplification served to estimate nucleated cell counts. Repertoires were generated with immunoSEQ multiplex PCR, while TCRdb's copy carries only in-frame clones and drops some. V, J and clone size are taken as reported in that table, and D and trimming were inferred from the DNA itself. Among roughly 200,000 clones listed, 89% were seen once.

The chain couples TRBV2 to TRBJ1-1; no definite D call. The sample comprised PBMCs or T cells enriched from blood (not recorded which). This TCR was sampled from a middle-aged woman with acute COVID-19. CDR3 in amino acids: CASSGGISTEAFF. CDR3 nucleotides: TGTGCCAGCAGTGGAGGGATTAGCACTGAAGCTTTCTTT.